This T cell receptor (beta chain) was recovered during a study of post-analysis software for immune sequencing data (dated by TCRdb to the mid-2010s). Regarding the complete study: Recorded disease courses included relapsing-remitting, secondary progressive and progressive-relapsing multiple sclerosis, with some patients lacking subtype annotation. The multiple sclerosis patient repertoires were compared with 10 to 12 previously published healthy control repertoires from donors aged 6 to 25 years. A subset of samples was prepared in parallel using single-end sample barcoding, then pooled and co-amplified after Illumina adapter ligation.

As regards this clonotype: No cognate antigen has been identified for it. Base-call qualities are not available, and no considerably larger clone is one nucleotide away.

There are 13 amino acids in the CDR3, from cysteine to phenylalanine inclusive. This entry keeps only the CDR3 DNA: 39 bases, framed from base 1. Trimming removed 7 bases from V and 2 bases from J, leaving 14 bases between the germline ends. The germline V gene yields SQVTM for CDR1 and ANQGSEA for CDR2. To demonstrate the VDJtools post-analysis software, TCR beta repertoires were profiled from the peripheral blood of more than ten young patients with multiple sclerosis. The multiple sclerosis patients were children and adolescents between roughly 6 and 16 years of age. The method behind the library was PCR. Sequencer: Illumina HiSeq 2500. Unique molecular identifiers were incorporated into TCR beta cDNA libraries to reduce PCR and sequencing biases. Per 1 to 10 million input T cells, some 500,000 cDNA molecules were obtained, such that each molecule approximated one T cell. The same protocol used for the earlier healthy control dataset was applied to prepare and sequence the patient libraries. Samples belonging to the same batch were prepared together, multiplexed and sequenced on a shared HiSeq lane. On the study's bioinformatics: MIGEC was used to process the raw barcoded reads, and molecular identifier groups with only a single read were discarded before consensus assembly and CDR3 extraction. VDJtools was used for post-analysis of the clonotype tables, and diversity was normalized by down-sampling every dataset to the size of the smallest sample. To correct batch-related cross-sample contamination, repertoire overlap clustering matched CDR3 amino acid sequences but not nucleotide sequences. The public sequencing data were trimmed at Q25 with fastp and processed into clonotypes with MiXCR by TCRdb, which kept only in-frame beta chains. Duplicate CDR3 protein sequences are folded into a single record with the most common DNA and genes. The V and J calls and clone size come from TCRdb's table, not from the authors' own analysis. For this sample there are roughly 800,000 distinct CDR3 sequences; 53% appear just once. The ten largest clones take up 4.6% of the sample.

Study-level results and caveats: Patients showed significantly higher frequencies than controls for a handful of TRBV segments, among them TRBV5-6, TRBV5-1 and TRBV20-1. The multiple sclerosis patient group was slightly younger than the control group. Normalized Chao1 diversity was significantly lower in multiple sclerosis patients than controls, suggesting substantial peripheral T-cell clonal expansion. Strong co-clustering of samples prepared in the same batch was shown by direct clustering with F measure, prompting a batch-effect correction.

The TCR sequence derives from a girl aged 10-17 years with multiple sclerosis. The specimen sequenced was blood. The chain employs TRBV29-1 and TRBJ2-5; no D gene can be assigned with confidence. The base sequence is TGCAGCGGTGTAGTAACCGCACAAGAGACCCAGTACTTC. Its protein product is CSGVVTAQETQYF.